The clone carrying this TCR beta chain was seen a few times. Its antigen is undetermined. The sample belongs to a study of CD8+CD57+ T cells in acquired aplastic anemia. Study-level background: Across the sorted CD4+ and CD8+ cells, DNA amounts averaged roughly 3 ug.

CDR1 and CDR2 (germline): SGHVS, FQNEAQ. V lost 1 base and J lost 5; bases outside the gene matches: 6. This CDR3 comprises 16 residues. Researchers used genomic DNA as the template to profile TCR beta VDJ and CDR3. TCRdb called the reads again in MiXCR, with one record for every CDR3 protein. Counted here are under 250,000 distinct CDR3 sequences, roughly 35% occurring once; the ten biggest clones make up roughly 1.1%. Findings of the study overall: Comparison of patients with controls identified some 29 shared CD8+ CDR3 sequences.

Sequencing input: sorted CD4+, CD8+, or CD8+CD57+ T cells (not recorded which) from PBMCs. The origin of this receptor is a human donor in good health, serving as a control. V and J are TRBV7-8 and TRBJ2-3; 10 positions match TRBD2. CDR3 sequence: CASSLGTAGGRDTQYF. CDR3 nucleotide sequence: TGTGCCAGCAGCTTAGGGACAGCGGGGGGGCGAGATACGCAGTATTTT.